Listed below are T cell receptor beta chains from one sample, sequenced in a study. TCRdb's copy holds only in-frame clones and misses some; the assay was immunoSEQ multiplex PCR. The sample includes some 48,000 clones, about 92% of them seen just once. Material for sequencing was PBMCs. The receptors shown here come from a man aged 35-49 years with rheumatoid arthritis. Each CDR3 is given with its conserved first and last residue. D genes are given only for firm matches. Expanded clones are given a class, and other clones once, few, many or no size at all.

v_gene	d_gene	j_gene	abundance	CDR3nt	CDR3aa
TRBV7-9	-	TRBJ1-2	-	TGTGCCAGCAGCTTAGGGGGAAATGGCTACACCTTC	CASSLGGNGYTF
TRBV19	TRBD2	TRBJ2-1	-	TGTGCCAGTAGTATGGCCTTGGCGGGAGGTGAGCAGTTCTTC	CASSMALAGGEQFF
TRBV25-1	TRBD2	TRBJ2-3	-	TGTGCCAGCAGTGAATCAGCTAGCGGGAGGGCAGATACGCAGTATTTT	CASSESASGRADTQYF
TRBV7-2	TRBD1	TRBJ1-3	-	TGTGCCAGCAGCTTAGACAGGGGGCAGGGAAACACCATATATTTT	CASSLDRGQGNTIYF
TRBV18	-	TRBJ2-5	-	TGTGCCAGCTCACCAACCACGGGGACGTTAAGAGAGACCCAGTACTTC	CASSPTTGTLRETQYF
TRBV10-2	-	TRBJ2-7	-	TGCGCCAGCAGGGCCGGGGACGAGCAGTACTTC	CASRAGDEQYF
TRBV4-2	-	TRBJ2-3	-	TGTGCCAGCAGCCAAGATCCATGGGGGGGCCCCACAGATACGCAGTATTTT	CASSQDPWGGPTDTQYF
TRBV18	TRBD2	TRBJ2-1	-	TGTGCCAGCTCACAGGGACTAGCGGAAGAGCAGTTCTTC	CASSQGLAEEQFF
TRBV28	-	TRBJ1-2	-	TGTGCCAGCAGTTTCAACTCCGGAGGCTCCGGGGGGTATGGCTACACCTTC	CASSFNSGGSGGYGYTF
TRBV19	-	TRBJ1-5	-	TGTGCCAGTCGGCCCGGGTATAGCAATCAGCCCCAGCATTTT	CASRPGYSNQPQHF
TRBV6-5	-	TRBJ1-3	-	TGTGCCAGCAGCCAGGACCACTCTGGAAACACCATATATTTT	CASSQDHSGNTIYF
TRBV27	TRBD1	TRBJ2-3	-	TGTGCCAGCAGATTGGGACAGGGGGCAGTAGATACGCAGTATTTT	CASRLGQGAVDTQYF
TRBV7-2	-	TRBJ2-7	once	TGTGCCAGCACCCTTACTCAACAGGCGACCGAGCAGTACTTC	CASTLTQQATEQYF
TRBV7-9	TRBD2	TRBJ2-5	-	TGTGCCAGCAGCTTAGTGAAACTAGCGGGGGAAGAGACCCAGTACTTC	CASSLVKLAGEETQYF
TRBV6-6	-	TRBJ1-5	-	TGTGCCAGCAGTTACTCGACAGATAGCAATCAGCCCCAGCATTTT	CASSYSTDSNQPQHF
TRBV7-8	TRBD1	TRBJ1-5	-	TGTGCCAGCAGCCCTGGGACAGATTATCAGCCCCAGCATTTT	CASSPGTDYQPQHF
TRBV7-3	-	TRBJ2-3	-	TGTGCCAGCAGCGCAGTGGGCAGTACTAGCACAGATACGCAGTATTTT	CASSAVGSTSTDTQYF
TRBV7-9	TRBD2	TRBJ2-7	-	TGTGCCAGCAGACTTAGCGAGGGACTAGCGGACTACGAGCAGTACTTC	CASRLSEGLADYEQYF
TRBV9	-	TRBJ2-2	-	TGTGCCAGCAGCGGAAGACGAGGGAGTGGGACCGGGGAGCTGTTTTTT	CASSGRRGSGTGELFF
TRBV9	TRBD2	TRBJ2-1	-	TGTGCCAGCAGCGTAAGCGGGAGCCGGGGTGAGCAGTTCTTC	CASSVSGSRGEQFF
TRBV5-6	-	TRBJ2-7	-	TGTGCCAGCAGTTCGGGAGTCCCATACGAGCAGTACTTC	CASSSGVPYEQYF
TRBV28	-	TRBJ1-1	-	TGTGCCACCTCCTTGGTGAACACTGAAGCTTTCTTT	CATSLVNTEAFF
TRBV7-6	-	TRBJ1-1	-	TGTGCCAGCAGCTTAACAAAGGACACTGAAGCTTTCTTT	CASSLTKDTEAFF
TRBV7-3	-	TRBJ1-1	-	TGTGCCAGCAGCCCACCGGGGGTTACTGAAGCTTTCTTT	CASSPPGVTEAFF
TRBV12-3/TRBV12-4	-	TRBJ1-1	-	TGTGCCAGCAGTCTAGAAGTGAACACTGAAGCTTTCTTT	CASSLEVNTEAFF
TRBV5-8	TRBD1	TRBJ1-6	few	TGTGCCAGCAGCCGACAGGGGGGTTTGCCCCTCCACTTT	CASSRQGGLPLHF
TRBV6-1	-	TRBJ1-1	few	TGTGCCAGCAGGGAAGGGTATAACACTGAAGCTTTCTTT	CASREGYNTEAFF
TRBV27	-	TRBJ1-4	-	TGTGCCAGCAGTCCTCGTGGGGTCGAAAAACTGTTTTTT	CASSPRGVEKLFF
TRBV11-2	-	TRBJ1-2	-	TGTGCCAGCAGCTTCCCGGAAGGGGGGGGGCTCTATGGCTACACCTTC	CASSFPEGGGLYGYTF
TRBV9	-	TRBJ2-7	once	TGTGCCAGCAGCGTAGACCTTGGCGCCTCCTACGAGCAGTACTTC	CASSVDLGASYEQYF
TRBV18	-	TRBJ1-1	once	TGTGCCAGCTCCTCAGGGCGGGGCATGAACACTGAAGCTTTCTTT	CASSSGRGMNTEAFF
TRBV28	TRBD1	TRBJ2-7	-	TGTGCCAGCAGTCCCCCGGGACAGATCCACGAGCAGTACTTC	CASSPPGQIHEQYF
TRBV7-8	TRBD1	TRBJ1-2	-	TGTGCCAGCAGCTCCGGGACAGGGGGCGAATTAGGGGGCTACACCTTC	CASSSGTGGELGGYTF
TRBV27	-	TRBJ2-7	-	TGTGCCAGCAGTTTATCCCTTGGACAGACTTACGAGCAGTACTTC	CASSLSLGQTYEQYF
TRBV9	TRBD1	TRBJ2-1	-	TGTGCCAGCAGCGTAGTCGGACAGGGGGATCGGTACAATGAGCAGTTCTTC	CASSVVGQGDRYNEQFF
TRBV5-8	-	TRBJ1-1	-	TGTGCCAGCAGCCGAACGAACACTGAAGCTTTCTTT	CASSRTNTEAFF
TRBV5-3	-	TRBJ2-7	-	TGTGCCAGAAGCCCCGACAACTCCTATGATTACGAGCAGTACTTC	CARSPDNSYDYEQYF
TRBV3-1/TRBV3-2	-	TRBJ1-4	-	TGTGCCAGCAGCGTAAAAGGGGAAAAACTGTTTTTT	CASSVKGEKLFF
TRBV19	-	TRBJ1-1	-	TGTGCCAGTAGCACAGGGATCGGGAACACTGAAGCTTTCTTT	CASSTGIGNTEAFF
TRBV18	TRBD2	TRBJ2-3	-	TGTGCCAGCTCACCCGGGGGGTTAGGCACAGATACGCAGTATTTT	CASSPGGLGTDTQYF
TRBV28	TRBD1	TRBJ1-1	few	TGTGCCAGCAGTGAAAGGACAGGGGCGGTCGCTGAAGCTTTCTTT	CASSERTGAVAEAFF
TRBV2	-	TRBJ2-2	-	TGTGCCAGCCAGGCCGGGGAGCTGTTTTTT	CASQAGELFF